This TCR beta chain was profiled in a study of blood T cell repertoires in COVID-19. Study information: Sample material is recorded as cDNA or gDNA derived from T cells, B-cell-depleted T cells, or PBMCs.

Measured with immunoSEQ multiplex PCR; TCRdb has only the in-frame clones, and not every one. In the table there are about 39,000 clones, more than 80% of which are singletons. V gave up 3 bases and J gave up 0 bases; unmatched junction bases: 3. The CDR3 runs 15 residues. The germline gives CDR1 SGHRS, CDR2 YFSETQ. This clone was recorded only once. The same CDR3 also results from other DNA sequences found in this sample. This sequence was found in a man in his 60s with acute or convalescent COVID-19. The genes are TRBV5-1 and TRBJ2-1; the match to TRBD1 covers 7 bases. Sequenced input: peripheral blood. The CDR3 region is CASSSGQSSYNEQFF. The CDR3 DNA reads as TGCGCCAGCAGCTCGGGACAGTCCTCCTACAATGAGCAGTTCTTC.